This entry is about one T cell receptor (beta chain). The V gene end was trimmed by 5 bases and the J gene end by 4 bases; junction bases not matched to a gene: 9. The V gene's germline CDR1 is SGHNT and CDR2 YENEEA. This CDR3 is built from 16 residues. This specimen belongs to a study of T cell responses to AZD1222 COVID-19 vaccine. Profiling relied on immunoSEQ multiplex PCR, and the TCRdb table lists in-frame clones only, not all of them. The sample has around 50,000 clones, about 86% seen once. This receptor was identified in an adult who received the AZD1222 COVID-19 vaccine. The rearrangement links TRBV11-3 to TRBJ2-1, with 9 bases identical to TRBD2. Sequencing used peripheral blood, obtained 28 days after the second AZD1222 dose. The CDR3 loop reads CASSNPTSGRYNEQFF. In nucleotides, the CDR3 is TGTGCCAGCAGCAACCCGACCAGCGGGAGGTACAATGAGCAGTTCTTC.